Detailed here is one T cell receptor beta chain. This specimen belongs to a study of blood T cells in healthy people across ages. Through a sample-barcoded 5' primer and a J-beta primer mix, a second PCR was run for roughly 6 to 11 cycles. TCRdb analysed the 5' RACE reads with MiXCR anew, one entry per CDR3 protein. The table shows just under 900,000 distinct CDR3 sequences, with 25% to 30% occurring only once. Trimming removed 1 base at V and 9 bases at J, with 13 bases between. Germline CDR1 and CDR2: SGHTA and FQGNSA. The CDR3 has 15 amino acids. Isolating PBMCs gave at least 6.5 million of these cells per sample.

V and J are TRBV7-2 and TRBJ1-6, with unresolved D. The sequence was obtained from a woman aged 80 or older in good health. The specimen sequenced was blood. CDR3 protein: CASSLGGSRGSPLHF. The CDR3 coding sequence is TGTGCCAGCAGCTTAGGGGGTAGTCGTGGTTCACCCCTCCACTTT.